This T cell receptor beta chain was obtained from a study of blood T cell repertoires in COVID-19. As for the study in general: Material from acute and convalescent COVID-19 was sourced from the United States, Italy and Spain. Sample material is recorded as cDNA or gDNA derived from T cells, B-cell-depleted T cells, or PBMCs.

Assay: immunoSEQ multiplex PCR; the TCRdb copy retains only in-frame clones and omits some. The table has roughly 99,000 clones, roughly 90% seen once. The CDR3 is made up of 12 amino acids. CDR1 is MNHEY, CDR2 SVGAGI, per germline. Trimming cost V 5 bases and J 2 bases, with 6 bases left between them. This chain uses TRBV6-5 with TRBJ1-1; the D is unclear. Sequencing was performed on peripheral blood. This TCR was recovered from a man in his forties with active or convalescent COVID-19. The chain's CDR3 is CASSRGNTEAFF. Written as DNA, the CDR3 is TGTGCCAGCAGTAGAGGAAACACTGAAGCTTTCTTT.